These 21 T cell receptor beta chains came from one sample sequenced in a study of OX40 agonist ivuxolimab in advanced cancers. Profiled with immunoSEQ multiplex PCR; TCRdb holds only in-frame clones, not every one. The sample yields 30,000 to 45,000 clones, approximately 78% seen once. The source material was CD4+ or CD8+ T cells sorted from blood, sampled in a trial of the OX40 agonist ivuxolimab. These receptors were collected from an adult with an advanced solid tumor such as melanoma, head and neck, liver or kidney cancer.

The chain uses TRBV2 and TRBJ2-1, with TRBD2 matching over 10 bases. Trimming at V came to 10 bases and at J to 4 bases, leaving 10 bases not matched to a gene. Germline V gives CDR1 SNHLY, CDR2 FYNNEI. The CDR3 extends over 15 amino acids. Here the CDR3 reads CATRTSGRGYNEQFF. The CDR3 DNA reads TGTGCCACTAGGACTAGCGGACGGGGGTACAATGAGCAGTTCTTC.

The V gene is TRBV5-8, the J gene TRBJ2-5; the match to TRBD2 covers 9 bases. The CDR3 loop spans 15 amino acids. Germline V gene lookup returns CDR1 SGHTS and CDR2 YDEGEE. The ends lost 3 bases at V and 4 bases at J; junction bases unmatched: 7. This chain's CDR3 is CASSYSGSRGETQYF. The CDR3 DNA sequence: TGTGCCAGCAGCTATAGCGGGAGTCGGGGAGAGACCCAGTACTTC.

The J gene is TRBJ2-7, the V gene TRBV28; D is perhaps TRBD1 (6 bases). V was pared by 6 bases and J by 7 bases, with 16 bases between. Germline V CDR1 and CDR2: MDHEN, SYDVKM. This CDR3 region has 13 residues. CDR3 protein: CASRASGAEEQYF. CDR3 sequence (DNA): TGTGCCAGCAGAGCGTCAGGGGCTGAAGAGCAGTACTTC.

V gene TRBV19 combines with J gene TRBJ2-1; 8 positions match TRBD2. The CDR3 length is 13 residues. The J segment lost 7 bases and the V segment lost 5 bases, leaving 4 bases of the junction unmatched. Per the germline V gene, CDR1 is LNHDA and CDR2 is SQIVND (reference sequence). The CDR3 protein is CASSFAGGNEQFF. The CDR3 region has the DNA TGTGCCAGTAGTTTCGCGGGGGGTAATGAGCAGTTCTTC.

The chain recombines TRBV7-3 with TRBJ2-7; D might be TRBD1 (5 bases). The V and J ends lost 5 bases and 4 bases respectively, with 21 bases between them. The CDR3 spans 16 residues. CDR1 is SGHTA, CDR2 FQGTGA, per germline. The CDR3 DNA follows: TGTGCCAGCAGCGTTACTGACAGACGATTAAGTTACGAGCAGTACTTC. Translated: CASSVTDRRLSYEQYF.

This chain uses TRBV6-5 with TRBJ1-1, with 7 bases matching TRBD1. This CDR3 is built from 13 residues. V shed 5 bases and J 11 bases; nucleotides not matched to a gene: 11. Germline assignment: CDR1 MNHEY and CDR2 SVGAGI. CDR3 region: CASSANRGSGAFF. As DNA, the CDR3 is TGTGCCAGCAGTGCTAACAGGGGCTCAGGGGCTTTCTTT.

This sequence joins TRBV23-1 and TRBJ1-3; D is uncertain. TRBV23-1 is recorded as an ORF, its role being uncertain. Trimming pared 8 bases from V and 4 bases from J, leaving 21 bases between. This CDR3 contains 16 residues. In nucleotides, the CDR3 is TGCGCCAGCTTTACAATGCAGCCCCCCGTGGGAAACACCATATATTTT. Protein product: CASFTMQPPVGNTIYF.

CDR3 protein: CASSPSWGTDTQYF. The CDR3 DNA sequence: TGTGCCAGTAGTCCCTCGTGGGGCACAGATACGCAGTATTTT. J is TRBJ2-3 and V is TRBV19; D is ambiguous. Germline lookup yields CDR1 LNHDA and CDR2 SQIVND (reference sequence). The V end was cut by 5 bases, the J end by 1 base, with 10 bases between. The CDR3 runs 14 residues. The variable domain in full, with the rest retrieved from reference TRBV19 and TRBJ2-3, is DGGITQSPKYLFRKEGQNVTLSCEQNLNHDAMYWYRQDPGQGLRLIYYSQIVNDFQKGDIAEGYSVSREKKESFPLTVTSAQKNPTAFYLCASSPSWGTDTQYFGPGTRLTVL.

V gene TRBV28 combines with J gene TRBJ1-2; weak D call: TRBD1 (5 bases). The CDR3 extends over 12 amino acids. Trimming took off 3 bases at V and 8 bases at J, with 10 bases between the two ends. Germline CDR1 reads MDHEN; CDR2 reads SYDVKM. The CDR3 is CASSLGEVGYTF. CDR3 bases: TGTGCCAGCAGTTTGGGGGAGGTCGGCTACACCTTC.

Details on this clone: Other DNA sequences in the same sample also yield this CDR3. The rearrangement joins TRBV15 to TRBJ1-1; D is ambiguous. Deletions cut 0 bases from V and 1 base from J, with 6 bases between. Germline V gene lookup returns CDR1 LNHNV and CDR2 YYDKDF (reference sequence). The CDR3 sequence is 14 residues long. As DNA, the CDR3 is TGTGCCACCAGCAGAGAGGTGAGGAACACTGAAGCTTTCTTT. Protein sequence: CATSREVRNTEAFF.

The V and J genes are TRBV7-2 and TRBJ2-5, with D unclear. Germline CDR1 is SGHTA and CDR2 is FQGNSA. This CDR3 is built from 15 residues. V lost 1 base and J 4 bases, leaving 13 bases between the germline ends. The CDR3 region is CASSLGPGERETQYF. For the CDR3, the DNA is TGTGCCAGCAGCTTAGGACCGGGTGAGCGAGAGACCCAGTACTTC.

This clone was observed a single time. The chain is built from TRBV29-1 and TRBJ2-1, with 8 bases identical to TRBD1. The ends lost 7 bases at V and 15 bases at J; junction bases unmatched: 11. This CDR3 is 11 amino acids long. Germline-derived CDR1 and CDR2 are SQVTM and ANQGSEA. CDR3 bases: TGCAGCGGTGGATCCGGGGACAGGAGGTTCTTC. Its protein is CSGGSGDRRFF.

The gene calls are TRBV7-6 and TRBJ2-1; D not certain. This CDR3 has 13 amino acids. CDR1 is SGHVS and CDR2 is FNYEAQ in the germline V gene. With 1 base removed from V and 6 bases from J, the gap between germline ends came to 7 bases. CDR3 protein: CASSLGPLNEQFF. The CDR3 DNA follows: TGTGCCAGCAGCTTAGGCCCGCTCAATGAGCAGTTCTTC.

The chain couples TRBV28 to TRBJ1-2; possibly TRBD1 for D (6 bases). Germline loops: CDR1 MDHEN, CDR2 SYDVKM. Between the trimmed V and J ends, which lost 7 bases and 4 bases, there was a span of 16 bases. This CDR3 contains 14 residues. CDR3 in DNA: TGTGCCAGCAAAAGTGAGGGGGTCCTCTATGGCTACACCTTC. Translated, it gives CASKSEGVLYGYTF.

This chain links TRBV6-5 with TRBJ2-2; a possible D gene is TRBD1 (6 bases). The germline CDR1 and CDR2 sequences are MNHEY and SVGAGI. The CDR3 runs to 14 residues. V lost 5 bases to trimming and J lost 1 base, with 8 bases between them. The CDR3 region has the DNA TGTGCCAGCAGTACGACAGGGAACACCGGGGAGCTGTTTTTT. Protein sequence: CASSTTGNTGELFF.

This clone was recorded a few times. J is TRBJ2-7 and V is TRBV4-3; D unresolved. Germline V gene lookup returns CDR1 LGHNA and CDR2 YSLEER. The V end lost 0 bases, the J end lost 4 bases, and 19 bases lay between the germline ends. This CDR3 comprises 17 residues. CDR3 residues: CASSQDNGGPPFYEQYF. CDR3 bases: TGCGCCAGCAGCCAAGATAACGGCGGACCTCCTTTTTACGAGCAGTACTTC.

The chain recombines TRBV6-1 with TRBJ2-2; the match to TRBD1 covers 10 bases. J lost 2 bases, V lost 4 bases, and 4 bases had no gene match. Germline values: CDR1 MNHNS, CDR2 SASEGT. CDR3 length: 16 amino acids. Written as DNA, the CDR3 is TGTGCCAGCAGTGCCACGACAGGGGGCAACACCGGGGAGCTGTTTTTT. This codes for CASSATTGGNTGELFF.

The gene calls are TRBV4-3 and TRBJ1-2, with D unresolved. CDR1 is LGHNA and CDR2 is YSLEER in the germline V gene. The CDR3 spans 15 residues. V was shortened by 0 bases and J by 3 bases, with 11 bases between the two germline ends. Written as DNA, the CDR3 is TGCGCCAGCAGCCAAGATTCGGCAGGAGACTATGGCTACACCTTC. It translates to CASSQDSAGDYGYTF.

This rearrangement joins TRBV5-3 to TRBJ1-1; unclear D gene. TRBV5-3 is identified as an open reading frame with a role that is uncertain. V shed 2 bases and J shed 4 bases, with 15 bases lying between them. The CDR3 runs to 15 residues. The CDR3 sequence: CARSFKQYVVTEAFF. The CDR3 DNA follows: TGTGCCAGAAGCTTTAAACAGTACGTCGTCACTGAAGCTTTCTTT.

The table lists this clone with a few counts. This chain uses TRBV27 with TRBJ2-7; 9 bases line up with TRBD1. V gave up 6 bases and J gave up 2 bases; unmatched junction bases: 14. The CDR3 contains 17 residues. Germline CDR1 MNHEY, CDR2 SMNVEV (reference sequence). The CDR3, as DNA: TGTGCCAGCAGCCTAAAGGGACAGGGTACTGGCCCCTACGAGCAGTACTTC. This translates into CASSLKGQGTGPYEQYF.

The CDR3 nucleotides are TGTGCCAGCAGCTTGGGGACTTTTAACACCGGGGAGCTGTTTTTT. Its translation is CASSLGTFNTGELFF. The chain combines TRBV28 with TRBJ2-2; possible D gene TRBD2, 6 bases. Trimming took off 6 bases at V and 2 bases at J, with 13 bases between the two ends. This CDR3 is built from 15 residues. CDR1 and CDR2 from the germline V gene are MDHEN and SYDVKM.